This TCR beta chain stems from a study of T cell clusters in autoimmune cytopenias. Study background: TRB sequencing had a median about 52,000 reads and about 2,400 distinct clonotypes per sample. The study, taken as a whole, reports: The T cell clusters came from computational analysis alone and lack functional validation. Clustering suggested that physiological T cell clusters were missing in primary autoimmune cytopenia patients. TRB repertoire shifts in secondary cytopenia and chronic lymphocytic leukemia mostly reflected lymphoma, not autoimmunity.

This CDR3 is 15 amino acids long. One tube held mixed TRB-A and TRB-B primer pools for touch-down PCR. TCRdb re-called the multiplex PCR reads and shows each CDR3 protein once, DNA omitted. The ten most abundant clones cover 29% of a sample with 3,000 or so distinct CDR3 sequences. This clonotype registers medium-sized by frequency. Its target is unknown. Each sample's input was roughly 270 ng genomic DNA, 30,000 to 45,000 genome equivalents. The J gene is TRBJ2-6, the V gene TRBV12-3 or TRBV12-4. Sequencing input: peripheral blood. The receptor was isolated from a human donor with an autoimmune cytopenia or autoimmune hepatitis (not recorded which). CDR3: CASSLRHSGANVLTF.